The T cell receptor beta chain described here comes from a study of GPR56 and killer-like receptors on CD4 memory cells (dated by TCRdb to between 2018 and 2020). Regarding the complete study: The study proposed that the stepwise gain of KLRB1, KLRG1, GPR56 and finally KLRF1 marks human CD4+ memory T-cell differentiation and cytokine production potential. The healthy blood donors were described in the study as age-matched to the liver disease patients, whose median age was roughly 70 years.

General conclusions and limits of the study: Clones dominating late populations 4 and 5 were also found in early populations 1 and 2, and this finding was taken by the authors as evidence for linear differentiation. Overlap of TCR repertoires was observed especially between the late populations 4 and 5, and partly population 3. Clonal frequency was low in the marker-negative population and increased progressively along the proposed pathway, with TCRbeta diversity decreasing accordingly. Rather than covering full repertoires, the diversity and similarity analyses were limited to the 100 most expanded clones in each population.

Five KLR/GPR56-defined CD4+ populations were enriched by fluorescence-activated cell sorting before TCRbeta sequencing. To test whether memory differentiation follows a linear pathway, the researchers sequenced TCRbeta repertoires from five CD4+ T-cell subsets, each defined by expression of KLRB1, KLRG1, GPR56 and KLRF1. TCR-sequenced cells came from peripheral blood of healthy control individuals, reported as five donors in the TCRbeta analysis figure. The researchers collected heparinized peripheral blood and processed every sample within one hour of retrieval. Blood was diluted 1:2 in PBS, and peripheral blood mononuclear cells were then isolated from the diluted blood at room temperature by Biocoll density gradient centrifugation. Before flow sorting, CD4+ T cells were magnetically enriched from freshly isolated PBMCs using anti-CD4 MicroBeads. A BD FACSAria II was used to sort CD4+ T cells enriched from PBMCs of healthy donors according to marker expression. Surface staining used anti-KLRB1 clone 191B8, anti-KLRF1 clone 4A4.D10 and anti-KLRG1 clone REA261 antibodies from Miltenyi Biotec.

This clonotype counts as large (0.1 to 1%) based on its frequency; no count is recorded. Its antigen remains unidentified. The reads were generated on an Illumina HiSeq 2500. Sequencing libraries were built by amplifying the recombined TCRbeta locus with a previously published PCR protocol. The published analysis was carried out like this. Reads whose average quality score was below 30 were removed, and the reads that remained were processed with IMSEQ. Vbeta gene, Jbeta gene and CDR3 amino acid sequence were used to define clonotypes. Repertoire overlap between populations was quantified with the Morisita-Horn index computed on the top 100 expanded clones. Renyi diversity profiles calculated on the top 100 expanded clones were used to evaluate clonal diversity. The reads underwent TCRdb reprocessing, giving one record for each CDR3 protein sequence and no DNA. The V and J calls, along with clone size, are taken from TCRdb and not from the paper's own processing. The table for this sample shows over 1,400 distinct CDR3 sequences. 10% to 15% of the sample comes from the top ten.

The CDR3, from cysteine to phenylalanine, totals 15 residues. The DNA sequence is not available. CDR1 and CDR2 (LNHDA, SQIVND) derive from the germline V gene (reference sequence). The sequence joins TRBV19 to TRBJ2-3. Specimen: memory CD4+ T cells from blood. The sequence was collected from a human donor in good health. This receptor carries the CDR3 CASSIVRSAPDTQYF.